Listed below are T cell receptor beta chains from one sample, sequenced in a study of CD8 T cells in ankylosing spondylitis. TCRdb called the 5' RACE reads again in MiXCR, with one record for every CDR3 protein. This sample carries around 440,000 distinct CDR3 sequences, approximately 17% of them seen once, and the ten largest clones take 1%. The specimen sequenced was blood, either unsorted or a sorted T cell fraction (not recorded which). These receptors originate from a male donor with ankylosing spondylitis. Both conserved end residues are part of each CDR3. D genes are given only for firm matches.

>TRBD1|TRBJ2-5|TRBV2
CASSVIEGAGETQYF
>TRBD1|TRBJ2-7|TRBV18
CASRGQDPYEQYF
>TRBD1|TRBJ2-3|TRBV20-1
CSATTGFVVVDTQYF
>NA|TRBJ2-6|TRBV5-1
CASSPWTVAGANVLTF
>NA|TRBJ2-2|TRBV11-1
CASSRDLLTGELFF
>TRBD2|TRBJ2-3|TRBV3-1
CASSPTSGTTDTQYF
>TRBD2|TRBJ2-2|TRBV3-1
CASSQGLIRSGSPGELFF
>NA|TRBJ1-6|TRBV4-1
CASSQEDFSSSPLHF
>NA|TRBJ1-4|TRBV20-1
CSASGGGPINEKLFF
>NA|TRBJ1-5|TRBV20-1
CSARGGRGGLQPQHF
>NA|TRBJ1-1|TRBV30
CAWSVITGPTEAFF
>TRBD1|TRBJ1-5|TRBV6-1
CASSEADRASQPQHF
>NA|TRBJ1-1|TRBV6-6
CASRKETEAFF
>NA|TRBJ2-6|TRBV6-5
CASSYSGATGANVLTF
>NA|TRBJ2-3|TRBV11-3
CASSLGGGGASTDTQYF
>NA|TRBJ1-1|TRBV5-1
CASRLGGFQNTEAFF
>NA|TRBJ2-7|TRBV29-1
CSVVARRDEQYF
>NA|TRBJ2-7|TRBV14
CASSQGQDLGEQYF
>NA|TRBJ1-1|TRBV5-1
CASSLEALNTEAFF
>TRBD2|TRBJ2-7|TRBV7-2
CASSSHPTSGGYEQYF
>NA|TRBJ2-6|TRBV5-1
CASKADSGANVLTF
>TRBD1|TRBJ2-7|TRBV3-1
CASSRGQGGTYEQYF
>NA|TRBJ2-4|TRBV20-1
CISGAIEDKNIQYF
>NA|TRBJ2-7|TRBV20-1
CSARLGGASYEQYF
>TRBD2|TRBJ2-3|TRBV5-1
CASSAVTSGKSTDTQYF
>NA|TRBJ2-7|TRBV28
CASSTRPKIRALAYEQYF
>NA|TRBJ1-3|TRBV28
CAGERSDWGPGNTIYF
>TRBD2|TRBJ2-4|TRBV12-3/TRBV12-4
CASSSPLLAGVDIQYF
>NA|TRBJ2-3|TRBV4-2
CASSQDLTSTDTQYF
>NA|TRBJ2-1|TRBV24-1
CATSDSRGHNEQFF
>NA|TRBJ1-5|TRBV6-1
CASSPGNGYSNQPQHF
>TRBD1|TRBJ1-3|TRBV11-2
CASSFQGERRNTIYF
>TRBD2|TRBJ2-5|TRBV29-1
CSVDGGGIKETQYF
>NA|TRBJ1-6|TRBV3-1
CASSKGREGSPLHF
>NA|TRBJ1-3|TRBV6-5
CASSYSKGSSGNTIYF
>TRBD2|TRBJ2-1|TRBV6-2/TRBV6-3
CASNPSAGGYNEQFF
>NA|TRBJ1-3|TRBV4-3
CASSQGQVGNTIYF
>NA|TRBJ2-1|TRBV6-5
CASSWDASSYNEQFF
>TRBD1|TRBJ2-5|TRBV5-1
CASSLGPGQGSETQYF
>NA|TRBJ1-2|TRBV12-3/TRBV12-4
CASSPLEFYGYTF
>NA|TRBJ1-2|TRBV29-1
CSAAPTGRSYTF
>NA|TRBJ1-1|TRBV5-1
CASSLYRGYTEAFF
>NA|TRBJ2-7|TRBV12-3/TRBV12-4
CASSPRDISYEQYF
>TRBD1|TRBJ1-2|TRBV20-1
CSAAGQGQFYGYTF